This T cell receptor (beta chain) was profiled in a study of PD-L1 blockade in urothelial cancer. The V end lost 5 bases, the J end lost 2 bases, and 18 bases lay between the germline ends. From germline, CDR1 is LNHDA and CDR2 SQIVND (reference sequence). This CDR3 spans 16 amino acids. Using immunoSEQ multiplex PCR, the repertoire was profiled, and TCRdb retains in-frame clones only, with some absent. The data show some 100,000 clones, about 90% seen once. Sequencing was performed on PBMCs, taken around atezolizumab (anti-PD-L1) treatment. The clonotype was recovered from a woman of 80 years or more with urothelial cancer. The chain joins TRBV19 to TRBJ1-2; weak D call: TRBD1 (6 bases). The CDR3 reads CASSHGQGPLNYGYTF. The CDR3 bases are TGTGCCAGTAGTCATGGGCAGGGGCCTCTAAACTATGGCTACACCTTC.